The present T cell receptor (beta chain) was sequenced within a study of T cell responses to AZD1222 COVID-19 vaccine. Study-wide findings and caveats: Repertoires in all cases were sampled only once the peak T cell response had passed. At study baseline, merely roughly 6 AZD1222 recipients were seropositive. CD4 TCRs associated with vaccination spanned spike, dominating at 160-218 and 743-854.

The trim removed 5 bases at V and 4 bases at J, leaving 7 bases unmatched. Germline V gene sequence: CDR1 SGHAT, CDR2 FQNNGV. This CDR3 region has 15 residues. This clone was found once. Its matching antigen is unknown. Method: immunoSEQ multiplex PCR; TCRdb's copy keeps in-frame clones and lacks some. The sample lists about 160,000 clones, roughly 90% occurring once. This sequence originates from an adult who received the AZD1222 COVID-19 vaccine. The chain combines TRBV11-2 with TRBJ1-4; 7 positions agree with TRBD1. This specimen consisted of peripheral blood, obtained 28 days after the second AZD1222 dose. The chain's CDR3 is CASSATGRGNEKLFF. The CDR3 DNA reads as TGTGCCAGCAGCGCGACAGGGCGGGGTAATGAAAAACTGTTTTTT.